Presented here are 10 T cell receptor beta chains from one specimen sequenced in a study of cytomegalovirus exposure and HLA in healthy donors (dated by TCRdb to about 2017). The library came from the immunoSEQ multiplex PCR assay. For the multiplex PCR, a mixture combining 60 forward primers for TCR Vbeta segments and 13 reverse primers for TCR Jbeta segments was used. TCRdb obtained this table from immuneACCESS and retained in-frame rearrangements with V and J assigned. These tables miss some clones; where compared with another copy, unresolved V genes account for less than half of the shortfall, and the remainder is unexplained. Present in this sample are some 130,000 clones, 80% to 85% of which were seen just once. Approximately 1% of the sample comes from the top ten. Sequencing was carried out using PBMCs. The receptors here all came from a human donor in good health.

The chain combines TRBV5-1 with TRBJ2-2; 8 bases are shared with TRBD2. With V trimmed by 0 bases and J by 6 bases, 1 base remained unmatched. From germline, CDR1 is SGHRS and CDR2 YFSETQ. The CDR3 loop spans 14 amino acids. The CDR3 spells CASSLGLASGELFF. DNA for the CDR3: TGCGCCAGCAGCTTGGGACTAGCGTCCGGGGAGCTGTTTTTT.

The chain has TRBV19 and TRBJ2-5; 8 nucleotides agree with TRBD2. J lost 2 bases, V lost 3 bases, and 5 bases had no gene match. The germline V gene has CDR1 LNHDA and CDR2 SQIVND (reference sequence). The CDR3 spans 15 residues. The CDR3 coding sequence is TGTGCCAGTAGTATGGGCGGGGGGCCGCAAGAGACCCAGTACTTC. Protein product: CASSMGGGPQETQYF.

This clone has only a few counts. The chain carries TRBV5-1 and TRBJ1-2, with D perhaps matching TRBD1 (5 bases). The ends were cut back, 3 bases at V and 5 bases at J, with 14 bases in the middle. CDR3 length: 14 residues. Germline V CDR1 and CDR2: SGHRS, YFSETQ. The CDR3 protein is CASSSPGLQYGYTF. The CDR3 DNA follows: TGCGCCAGCAGCTCCCCGGGACTGCAATATGGCTACACCTTC.

V gene TRBV7-9 combines with J gene TRBJ1-4; D call uncertain. This CDR3 is 17 amino acids long. From germline, CDR1 is SEHNR and CDR2 FQNEAQ (reference sequence). With 1 base removed from V and 0 bases from J, the gap between germline ends came to 12 bases. The CDR3 nucleotides read TGTGCCAGCAGCTTAGTGGCAGAAGTGACAACTAATGAAAAACTGTTTTTT. Its protein product is CASSLVAEVTTNEKLFF. Using reference TRBV7-9 and TRBJ1-4 for the parts outside the CDR3, the full variable domain is DTGVSQNPRHKITKRGQNVTFRCDPISEHNRLYWYRQTLGQGPEFLTYFQNEAQLEKSRLLSDRFSAERPKGSFSTLEIQRTEQGDSAMYLCASSLVAEVTTNEKLFFGSGTQLSVL.

V gene TRBV19 combines with J gene TRBJ2-5; 12 nucleotides line up with TRBD2. The better agreement between TRBJ2-7 and the DNA end casts doubt on the J call. This CDR3 has 15 residues. The V gene's germline CDR1 is LNHDA and CDR2 SQIVND (reference sequence). In nucleotides, the CDR3 is TGTGCCAGCCCGAATCTAGCGGGGGGGCCCTACGAGCAGTACTTC. This encodes CASPNLAGGPYEQYF.

A remark on this clone: Other DNA sequences of this sample code for an identical CDR3. The CDR3 DNA sequence: TGTGCCAGCAGTCCCCTCCAAGGTGAGGTCTCCTACGAGCAGTACTTC. As protein: CASSPLQGEVSYEQYF. The chain couples TRBV27 to TRBJ2-7; D ambiguous. Germline V gives CDR1 MNHEY, CDR2 SMNVEV (reference sequence). CDR3 length equals 16 residues. With 5 bases removed from V and 0 bases from J, the gap between germline ends came to 17 bases.

CDR3 sequence (DNA): TGTGCCAGTTCCAACACCGGGACTAGCGGGTACTACGAGCAGTACTTC. This translates into CASSNTGTSGYYEQYF. The chain recombines TRBV19 with TRBJ2-7; 12 bases align to TRBD2. Per germline, CDR1 LNHDA and CDR2 SQIVND (reference sequence). This CDR3 comprises 16 residues. The trim removed 8 bases at V and 3 bases at J, leaving 11 bases unmatched.

J is TRBJ2-5 and V is TRBV6-1; 8 bases fit TRBD2. V lost 8 bases to trimming and J lost 1 base; unmatched junction nucleotides: 6. CDR1 and CDR2 (germline): MNHNS, SASEGT. The CDR3 is made up of 14 amino acids. In DNA, the CDR3 is TGTGCCAGCCGGGGGGGGCAACCCCAAGAGACCCAGTACTTC. Its protein is CASRGGQPQETQYF.

The rearrangement uses TRBV5-5 and TRBJ1-2; D is unresolved. Trimming removed 0 bases at V and 11 bases at J, with 8 bases between. The CDR3 runs 11 residues. The germline V gene encodes CDR1 SGHKS and CDR2 YYEKEE (reference sequence). CDR3 bases: TGTGCCAGCAGCTTGGATGGACTTTACACCTTC. As protein: CASSLDGLYTF.

The chain combines TRBV2 with TRBJ2-7; a possible D gene is TRBD1 (5 bases). CDR3 length equals 13 residues. V gave up 8 bases and J gave up 3 bases, with 14 bases separating them. Germline CDR1 is SNHLY and CDR2 is FYNNEI. The CDR3 region is CASEGAENYEQYF. CDR3 in DNA: TGTGCCAGCGAAGGGGCGGAGAACTACGAGCAGTACTTC.